The 12 T cell receptor beta chains below come from one sample, sequenced in a study of T cell repertoires in cytomegalovirus infection. These receptors lack a known antigen. In TCRdb, the reads were re-called with MiXCR into one record per CDR3 protein. The table has over 250,000 distinct CDR3 sequences, 20% to 25% seen once. The material sequenced was cultured PBMCs, taken from culture after CMV antigen stimulation. These TCRs come from a human donor in good health (CMV status not recorded). Some clones in this sample may be carry-over from other donors' samples.

The CDR3 region has the DNA TGTGCCATCAGTGAGTGGGATACGCAGTATTTT. It translates to CAISEWDTQYF. The chain links TRBV10-3 to TRBJ2-3; D remains unclear. V lost 1 base and J lost 6, with 2 bases in between. CDR1 ENHRY and CDR2 SYGVKD come from the germline V gene. The CDR3 totals 11 residues.

This clonotype was found once. An end of the junction differs from the germline gene, which may be a read error. The CDR3 sequence: CASSLEPRDTGELFF. CDR3 DNA sequence: TGTGCCAGCAGCCTAGAACCGAGAGACACCGGGGAGCTGTTTTTT. This rearrangement joins TRBV11-2 to TRBJ2-2; D gene unclear. The CDR3 has 15 amino acids. Germline V gene lookup returns CDR1 SGHAT and CDR2 FQNNGV. The whole variable domain, filled in from reference TRBV11-2 and TRBJ2-2, reads EAGVAQSPRYKIIEKRQSVAFWCNPISGHATLYWYQQILGQGPKLLIQFQNNGVVDDSQLPKDRFSAERLKGVDSTLKIQPAKLEDSAVYLCASSLEPRDTGELFFGEGSRLTVL.

This chain connects TRBV7-3 to TRBJ2-1, with TRBD2 identical over 8 bases. The CDR3 covers 14 residues. CDR1 and CDR2 (germline): SGHTA, FQGTGA. V was clipped by 7 bases and J by 4 bases; unmatched bases: 6. CDR3 sequence (DNA): TGTGCCAGCACGGTAGCGGGGCGTTACAATGAGCAGTTCTTC. Encoded protein: CASTVAGRYNEQFF.

The V and J genes are TRBV20-1 and TRBJ2-3; TRBD2 matches 7 bases. The ends lost 3 bases at V and 5 bases at J; junction bases unmatched: 11. The CDR3 spans 15 residues. CDR1 DFQATT and CDR2 SNEGSKA come from the germline V gene (reference sequence). The CDR3 is CSASRASGTGDTQYF. CDR3 coding DNA: TGCAGTGCTAGTAGGGCTAGCGGTACGGGAGATACGCAGTATTTT.

This clonotype was counted at least ten times. The genes are TRBV7-9 and TRBJ2-7; possible D gene TRBD1, 5 bases. Germline CDR1 is SEHNR and CDR2 is FQNEAQ (reference sequence). The V end was cut by 3 bases, the J end by 3 bases, with 12 bases between. The CDR3 is 14 amino acids. CDR3 DNA: TGTGCCAGCAGCTTTGGTGGTCAGGGCTACGAGCAGTACTTC. This codes for CASSFGGQGYEQYF.

The chain carries TRBV20-1 and TRBJ2-1, with TRBD2 matching 9 bases. Looked up from germline, CDR1 is DFQATT and CDR2 is SNEGSKA (reference sequence). Germline trimming cut 0 bases from V and 2 bases from J; bases unmatched to any gene: 8. The CDR3 is 17 amino acids. For the CDR3, the DNA is TGCAGTGCTAGAGACCTCTTACTAGCGGGTCCCTACAATGAGCAGTTCTTC. It specifies CSARDLLLAGPYNEQFF.

There are many counts of this clonotype. Written as DNA, the CDR3 is TGCGCCAGCAGCTTGGACAGGGGGAAAAACATTCAGTACTTC. This translates into CASSLDRGKNIQYF. The chain joins TRBV5-1 to TRBJ2-4; 8 bases line up with TRBD1. The germline CDR1 and CDR2 sequences are SGHRS and YFSETQ. CDR3 size: 14 residues. Trimming took 0 bases from V and 4 from J; bases not matched to a gene: 0.

V and J are TRBV5-4 and TRBJ2-1, with D possibly being TRBD1 (5 bases). Trimming removed 0 bases at V and 0 bases at J, with 19 bases between. The germline V gene has CDR1 SGHNT and CDR2 YYREEE (reference sequence). This CDR3 has 19 amino acids. The CDR3, as DNA: TGTGCCAGCAGCTTGGATTCCCCGACAGAATACTACTCCTACAATGAGCAGTTCTTC. This encodes CASSLDSPTEYYSYNEQFF. The entire variable domain, with the rest obtained from reference TRBV5-4 and TRBJ2-1, is as follows: ETGVTQSPTHLIKTRGQQVTLRCSSQSGHNTVSWYQQALGQGPQFIFQYYREEENGRGNFPPRFSGLQFPNYSSELNVNALELDDSALYLCASSLDSPTEYYSYNEQFFGPGTRLTVL.

The CDR3 DNA reads as TGTGCCAGCAGCCAAGAATGGGGTACGCAGTATTTT. Its protein is CASSQEWGTQYF. V is TRBV3-1 and J is TRBJ2-3; no clear D. Germline lookup yields CDR1 LGHDT and CDR2 YNNKEL (reference sequence). V lost 0 bases to trimming and J lost 8 bases, with 6 bases between them. This CDR3 contains 12 residues.

The gene calls are TRBV6-2 or TRBV6-3 and TRBJ2-3; 10 nucleotides agree with TRBD2. The V segment lost 2 bases and the J segment 4 bases; nucleotides outside the gene matches: 3. This CDR3 is 15 amino acids long. CDR1 and CDR2 (germline): MNHEY, SVGEGT. The CDR3 nucleotides are TGTGCCAGCAGTTACGCTAGCGGGAGAGCAGATACGCAGTATTTT. Translation: CASSYASGRADTQYF.

This clonotype was seen repeatedly, ten times or more. V usage is TRBV12-3 or TRBV12-4 and J usage is TRBJ2-7, with D hard to call. This CDR3 has 13 amino acids. Between the trimmed V and J ends, which lost 4 bases and 3 bases, there was a span of 10 bases. CDR3 nucleotides: TGTGCCAGCAGTTACGACTTCGGCTACGAGCAGTACTTC. Amino acids: CASSYDFGYEQYF.

CDR3 protein: CASSLEVISGNTIYF. In nucleotides, the CDR3 is TGTGCCAGCAGCTTAGAGGTGATCTCTGGAAACACCATATATTTT. The chain links TRBV11-2 to TRBJ1-3; D is undetermined. CDR3 length: 15 residues. Trimming cost V 0 bases and J 0 bases, with 6 bases left between them. In germline, CDR1 is SGHAT, CDR2 FQNNGV.